This T cell receptor beta chain was observed in a study of T cell responses to AZD1222 COVID-19 vaccine. Germline V gives CDR1 MNHEY, CDR2 SMNVEV (reference sequence). The V segment lost 6 bases and the J segment 0 bases; nucleotides outside the gene matches: 5. The CDR3 is 15 residues long. Assay: immunoSEQ multiplex PCR; the TCRdb copy retains only in-frame clones and omits some. Of about 180,000 clones listed, over 80% are singletons. The sample was peripheral blood, taken 28 days after the second dose of the MenACWY control vaccine. The receptor was isolated from an adult who received the MenACWY meningococcal vaccine as a control. This chain links TRBV27 with TRBJ1-5, with 7 nucleotides matching TRBD1. DNA of the CDR3: TGTGCCAGCAGGTCACAGGGGTATAGCAATCAGCCCCAGCATTTT. Encoded protein: CASRSQGYSNQPQHF.